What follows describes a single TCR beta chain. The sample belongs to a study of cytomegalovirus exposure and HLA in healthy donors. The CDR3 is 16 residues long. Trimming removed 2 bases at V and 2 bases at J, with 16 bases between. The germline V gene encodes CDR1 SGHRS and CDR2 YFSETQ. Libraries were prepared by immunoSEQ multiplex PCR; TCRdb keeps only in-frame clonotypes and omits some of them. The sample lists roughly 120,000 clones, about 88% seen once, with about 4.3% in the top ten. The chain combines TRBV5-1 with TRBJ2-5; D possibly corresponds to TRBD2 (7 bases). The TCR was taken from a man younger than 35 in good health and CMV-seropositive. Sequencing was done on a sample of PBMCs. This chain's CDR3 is CASSFQSRGAQETQYF. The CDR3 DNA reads TGCGCCAGCAGCTTTCAGTCCCGGGGGGCGCAAGAGACCCAGTACTTC.